This T cell receptor beta chain was identified in a study of CD8 T cells in Susac syndrome. The CDR3 has 14 residues. The V and J ends lost 1 base and 2 bases respectively, with 8 bases between them. Germline CDR1 and CDR2: MDHEN and SYDVKM. After extraction with the RNeasy kit, roughly 0.45 to 1 ug of the RNA was reverse transcribed using random hexamers. Amplification of TCR beta CDR3 across 54 Vbeta and 13 Jbeta was performed with immunoSEQ multiplex PCR. Using its own MiXCR run on the immunoSEQ multiplex PCR reads, TCRdb lists one record per CDR3 protein. In the table there are 210,000 or so distinct CDR3 sequences, approximately 90% of which are singletons. Sequencing of TCR beta was performed on blood CD8+ T cells and on blood CD4+ T cells. The multiple sclerosis controls were treatment-naive patients affected by stable or active relapsing-remitting disease. TEMRA cells were FACS-enriched, and CD8+ and CD4+ T cells were isolated negatively.

The chain recombines TRBV28 with TRBJ1-1; D gene ambiguous. The origin of this receptor is a human donor with multiple sclerosis. Sequenced material: CD8+ T cells from PBMCs. The CDR3 DNA sequence: TGTGCCAGCAGTTTATTGCGCGGCAACACTGAAGCTTTCTTT. Encoded protein: CASSLLRGNTEAFF.